A single sample gave rise to the 24 T cell receptor beta chains below, sequenced in a study of blood T cell repertoires in COVID-19. Only in-frame clones appear in the TCRdb table, and some are missing; sequencing was by immunoSEQ multiplex PCR. The data hold about 88,000 clones, with approximately 90% observed a single time. The material sequenced was peripheral blood. Every receptor here comes from a human donor with active COVID-19. The donor label of this sample is uncertain.

The rearrangement links TRBV6-5 to TRBJ1-1; D gene unclear. Germline CDR1 and CDR2: MNHEY and SVGAGI. Trimming shortened V by 7 bases and J by 4 bases, and 16 bases separated the two germline ends. The CDR3 totals 14 residues. The CDR3 region is CASIRVRGGTEAFF. The CDR3 DNA reads as TGTGCCAGCATTAGAGTTCGAGGCGGCACTGAAGCTTTCTTT.

This clone has just one count. The chain has TRBV7-9 and TRBJ2-7; TRBD1 agrees at 10 bases. CDR3 length equals 13 residues. Germline-derived CDR1 and CDR2 are SEHNR and FQNEAQ (reference sequence). The V segment lost 9 bases and the J segment 5 bases; nucleotides outside the gene matches: 7. CDR3 DNA sequence: TGTGCCAGTCGGACAGGGGGGTTCCACGAGCAGTACTTC. It yields the protein CASRTGGFHEQYF.

The rearrangement uses TRBV5-4 and TRBJ2-7, with 8 bases that match TRBD2. Germline CDR1 and CDR2: SGHNT and YYREEE (reference sequence). V shed 4 bases, J shed 3 bases, and the junction held 6 bases outside the gene matches. This CDR3 is 14 amino acids long. CDR3 residues: CASSPGLEGYEQYF. DNA for the CDR3: TGTGCCAGCAGCCCGGGACTAGAAGGCTACGAGCAGTACTTC.

The chain is built from TRBV6-1 and TRBJ1-1; weak D call: TRBD1 (5 bases). This CDR3 has 16 amino acids. V shed 4 bases and J shed 3 bases, with 18 bases lying between them. CDR1 and CDR2 from the germline V gene are MNHNS and SASEGT. The CDR3 loop is CASSARKTRGDTEAFF. DNA of the CDR3: TGTGCCAGCAGTGCCCGAAAAACACGGGGGGACACTGAAGCTTTCTTT.

The chain joins TRBV18 to TRBJ1-1, with D possibly matching TRBD1 (5 bases). There are 11 residues in the CDR3. Between the trimmed V and J ends, which lost 8 bases and 7 bases, there was a span of 11 bases. Per the germline V gene, CDR1 is KGHSH and CDR2 is LQKENI. This CDR3 is CASTAGFEAFF. CDR3 nucleotides: TGTGCCAGCACAGCAGGGTTTGAAGCTTTCTTT.

The chain couples TRBV6-5 to TRBJ2-4; the D gene is possibly TRBD1 (6 bases). The germline gives CDR1 MNHEY, CDR2 SVGAGI. This CDR3 is 13 amino acids long. V shed 6 bases and J shed 4 bases, with 10 bases lying between them. CDR3 bases: TGTGCCAGCAGCAGGACAGTAAAAAACATTCAGTACTTC. Translation: CASSRTVKNIQYF.

This clone occurred once. This sequence joins TRBV6-5 and TRBJ2-1, with D uncertain. Germline lookup yields CDR1 MNHEY and CDR2 SVGAGI. Trimming removed 4 bases from V and 0 bases from J, with 7 bases in between. CDR3 length: 14 amino acids. DNA for the CDR3: TGTGCCAGCAGTTTTGAGAGCTCCTACAATGAGCAGTTCTTC. Its translation is CASSFESSYNEQFF.

CDR3 region: CASSLGTSATDTQYF. CDR3 nucleotides: TGTGCCAGCAGCTTAGGGACTAGCGCCACAGATACGCAGTATTTT. This sequence joins TRBV7-3 and TRBJ2-3; 10 bases fit TRBD2. From germline, CDR1 is SGHTA and CDR2 FQGTGA. CDR3 length: 15 residues. Trimming removed 2 bases from V and 2 bases from J; junction bases left unmatched: 1.

V is TRBV2 and J is TRBJ1-3; 7 nucleotides match TRBD1. This CDR3 spans 15 amino acids. V gave up 5 bases and J gave up 0 bases; unmatched junction bases: 4. CDR1 SNHLY and CDR2 FYNNEI come from the germline V gene. The CDR3 sequence: CASSSGTDSGNTIYF. DNA for the CDR3: TGTGCCAGCAGTTCTGGGACAGACTCTGGAAACACCATATATTTT. Using reference TRBV2 and TRBJ1-3 for the parts outside the CDR3, the full variable domain is EPEVTQTPSHQVTQMGQEVILRCVPISNHLYFYWYRQILGQKVEFLVSFYNNEISEKSEIFDDQFSVERPDGSNFTLKIRSTKLEDSAMYFCASSSGTDSGNTIYFGEGSWLTVV.

The chain links TRBV7-9 to TRBJ1-2, with unresolved D. V lost 5 bases to trimming and J lost 3 bases, with 16 bases between them. The CDR3 contains 15 residues. CDR1 and CDR2 from the germline V gene are SEHNR and FQNEAQ (reference sequence). The CDR3 nucleotides read TGTGCCAGCAGCCAATCCGGGATGGGAGACTATGGCTACACCTTC. Protein: CASSQSGMGDYGYTF.

This chain uses TRBV19 with TRBJ1-1; the match to TRBD1 covers 10 bases. Looked up from germline, CDR1 is LNHDA and CDR2 is SQIVND (reference sequence). This CDR3 spans 13 amino acids. V lost 5 bases, J lost 5 bases, and 2 bases stayed unmatched. CDR3 sequence (DNA): TGTGCCAGTAGTGGACAGGGGGTTACTGAAGCTTTCTTT. Amino acids: CASSGQGVTEAFF.

This sequence joins TRBV5-1 and TRBJ1-5, with D possibly matching TRBD1 (6 bases). The CDR3 sequence is 15 residues long. V was pared by 4 bases and J by 7 bases, with 18 bases between. Germline V lookup: CDR1 SGHRS, CDR2 YFSETQ. As DNA, the CDR3 is TGCGCCAGCAGCCCAGGTACGGGGGGCCGACAGCCCCAGCATTTT. Translating gives CASSPGTGGRQPQHF. Full variable domain (missing parts from reference TRBV5-1 and TRBJ1-5): KAGVTQTPRYLIKTRGQQVTLSCSPISGHRSVSWYQQTPGQGLQFLFEYFSETQRNKGNFPGRFSGRQFSNSRSEMNVSTLELGDSALYLCASSPGTGGRQPQHFGDGTRLSIL.

The chain links TRBV5-1 to TRBJ2-5; D is undetermined. The V gene lost 0 bases and the J gene lost 1 base, with 10 bases spanning the gap. The CDR3 is 15 residues long. CDR1 SGHRS and CDR2 YFSETQ come from the germline V gene. Here the CDR3 reads CASSLGGAVQETQYF. As DNA, the CDR3 is TGCGCCAGCAGCTTGGGAGGCGCGGTCCAAGAGACCCAGTACTTC.

This rearrangement joins TRBV6-5 to TRBJ2-3; 8 bases match TRBD2. Germline assignment: CDR1 MNHEY and CDR2 SVGAGI. CDR3 length: 15 residues. Unmatched junction bases numbered 7, after V lost 6 bases and J lost 2 bases. CDR3 region: CASSLRGEYTDTQYF. Here the CDR3 DNA reads TGTGCCAGCAGCCTGCGGGGGGAATACACAGATACGCAGTATTTT.

The V call is TRBV24-1, the J call TRBJ2-3; D is unclear. Germline CDR1 and CDR2: KGHDR and SFDVKD. CDR3 length: 12 residues. Trimming removed 3 bases at V and 6 bases at J, with 6 bases between. The CDR3 loop reads CATSDARDTQYF. CDR3 sequence (DNA): TGTGCCACCAGTGATGCTCGGGATACGCAGTATTTT.

This sequence joins TRBV7-9 and TRBJ1-1, with TRBD1 as a possible D gene (6 bases). Per germline, CDR1 SEHNR and CDR2 FQNEAQ (reference sequence). The V end lost 8 bases, the J end lost 3 bases, and 19 bases lay between the germline ends. The CDR3 is 15 amino acids. CDR3 in DNA: TGTGCCAGCTCCCACGAAGGGGGATGGCACACTGAAGCTTTCTTT. This codes for CASSHEGGWHTEAFF.

This chain links TRBV5-6 with TRBJ2-5; 11 bases match TRBD1. The CDR3 covers 14 residues. J lost 5 bases, V lost 4 bases, and 4 bases had no gene match. Germline CDR1 is SGHDT and CDR2 is YYEEEE. CDR3 amino acids: CASSGQGAGETQYF. Here the CDR3 DNA reads TGTGCCAGCAGCGGACAGGGGGCTGGTGAGACCCAGTACTTC. Supplemented by reference TRBV5-6 and TRBJ2-5, the full variable domain reads DAGVTQSPTHLIKTRGQQVTLRCSPKSGHDTVSWYQQALGQGPQFIFQYYEEEERQRGNFPDRFSGHQFPNYSSELNVNALLLGDSALYLCASSGQGAGETQYFGPGTRLLVL.

The rearrangement joins TRBV14 to TRBJ2-5, with D perhaps TRBD2 (6 bases). Germline CDR1 reads SGHDN; CDR2 reads FVKESK. The CDR3 covers 13 residues. The V and J ends lost 5 bases and 5 bases respectively, with 12 bases between them. The CDR3 nucleotides read TGTGCCAGCAGCTGGACTACCGGGGAGACCCAGTACTTC. Protein sequence: CASSWTTGETQYF.

A single count supports this clone. The chain employs TRBV28 and TRBJ1-5, with TRBD1 identical over 12 bases. V lost 7 bases, J lost 4 bases, and 11 bases stayed unmatched. Germline CDR1 is MDHEN and CDR2 is SYDVKM. The CDR3 has 17 amino acids. CDR3 bases: TGTGCCAGCACCGTCCAGAGGGACAGGGGGCGGAATCAGCCCCAGCATTTT. It specifies CASTVQRDRGRNQPQHF.

This clone was observed a few times. The chain joins TRBV3-1 (or the pseudogene TRBV3-2) to TRBJ1-6; D may be TRBD1 (5 bases). The germline V and J ends were trimmed by 1 base and 3 bases, with 13 bases remaining between them. Germline V gives CDR1 LGHDT, CDR2 YNNKEL (reference sequence). The CDR3 is made up of 17 amino acids. CDR3 in amino acids: CASSQVRTGDYNSPLHF. The CDR3 DNA reads as TGTGCCAGCAGCCAAGTTCGAACAGGAGACTATAATTCACCCCTCCACTTT.

CDR3 coding DNA: TGTGCCAGCAGTTCAGGCCTGAACTATGGCTACACCTTC. Protein product: CASSSGLNYGYTF. V usage is TRBV6-2 or TRBV6-3 and J usage is TRBJ1-2; D not certain. Germline values: CDR1 MNHEY, CDR2 SVGEGT. The CDR3 is 13 amino acids. With 4 bases removed from V and 2 bases from J, the gap between germline ends came to 8 bases.

This chain joins TRBV7-6 and TRBJ2-2; 14 nucleotides line up with TRBD2. V dropped 3 bases and J dropped 0; count of bases not matched to a gene: 3. The CDR3 contains 18 residues. Germline V lookup: CDR1 SGHVS, CDR2 FNYEAQ. In nucleotides, the CDR3 is TGTGCCAGCAGCTTCGGGACTAGCGGGGGCCCGAACACCGGGGAGCTGTTTTTT. It translates to CASSFGTSGGPNTGELFF.

This sequence joins TRBV5-1 and TRBJ2-1; D is perhaps TRBD1 (5 bases). Between the trimmed V and J ends, which lost 4 bases and 3 bases, there was a span of 11 bases. The germline gives CDR1 SGHRS, CDR2 YFSETQ. CDR3 length equals 14 residues. CDR3 sequence (DNA): TGCGCCAGCAGCATTACCGACAGCTACAATGAGCAGTTCTTC. Amino acid sequence: CASSITDSYNEQFF.

The CDR3 spells CASSGGGPGNSPLHF. CDR3 in DNA: TGTGCCAGCAGTGGAGGGGGCCCGGGGAATTCACCCCTCCACTTT. The chain links TRBV2 to TRBJ1-6, with 7 bases matching TRBD1. CDR1 and CDR2 (germline): SNHLY, FYNNEI. CDR3 size: 15 residues. V gave up 4 bases and J gave up 7 bases; unmatched junction bases: 7.